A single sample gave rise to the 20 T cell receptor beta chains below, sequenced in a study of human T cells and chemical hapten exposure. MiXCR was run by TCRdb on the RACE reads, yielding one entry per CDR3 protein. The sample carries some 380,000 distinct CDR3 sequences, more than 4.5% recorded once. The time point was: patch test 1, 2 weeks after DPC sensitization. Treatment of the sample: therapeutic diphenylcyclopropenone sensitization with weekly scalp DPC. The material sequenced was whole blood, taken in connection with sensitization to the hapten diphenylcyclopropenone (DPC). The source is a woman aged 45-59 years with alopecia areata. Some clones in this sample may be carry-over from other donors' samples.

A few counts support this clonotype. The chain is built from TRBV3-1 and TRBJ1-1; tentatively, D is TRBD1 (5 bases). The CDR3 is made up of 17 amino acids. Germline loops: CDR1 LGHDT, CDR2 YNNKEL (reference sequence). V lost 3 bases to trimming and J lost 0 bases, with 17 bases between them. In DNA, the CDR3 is TGTGCCAGCAGCCAGCAGGGCGTAGGCAACCTGAACACTGAAGCTTTCTTT. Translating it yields CASSQQGVGNLNTEAFF.

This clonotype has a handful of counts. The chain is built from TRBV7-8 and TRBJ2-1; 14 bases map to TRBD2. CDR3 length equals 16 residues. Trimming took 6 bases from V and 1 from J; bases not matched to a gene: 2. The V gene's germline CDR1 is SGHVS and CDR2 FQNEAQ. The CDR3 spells CASSRTSGRSYNEQFF. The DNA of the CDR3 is TGTGCCAGCAGTCGGACTAGCGGGAGGTCCTACAATGAGCAGTTCTTC.

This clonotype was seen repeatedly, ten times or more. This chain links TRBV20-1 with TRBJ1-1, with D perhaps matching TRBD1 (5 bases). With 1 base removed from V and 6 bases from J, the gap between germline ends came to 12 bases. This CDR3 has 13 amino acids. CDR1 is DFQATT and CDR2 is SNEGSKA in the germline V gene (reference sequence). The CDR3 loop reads CSARAQGPPEAFF. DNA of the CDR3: TGCAGTGCTAGAGCCCAGGGACCTCCTGAAGCTTTCTTT.

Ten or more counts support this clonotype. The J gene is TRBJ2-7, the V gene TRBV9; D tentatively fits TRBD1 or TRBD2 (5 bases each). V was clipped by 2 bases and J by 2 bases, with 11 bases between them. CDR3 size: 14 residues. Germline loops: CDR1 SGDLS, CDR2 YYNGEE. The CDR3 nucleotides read TGTGCCAGCAGCGTCGGGACGGCCACCTACGAGCAGTACTTC. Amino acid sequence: CASSVGTATYEQYF. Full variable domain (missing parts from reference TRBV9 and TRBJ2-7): DSGVTQTPKHLITATGQRVTLRCSPRSGDLSVYWYQQSLDQGLQFLIQYYNGEERAKGNILERFSAQQFPDLHSELNLSSLELGDSALYFCASSVGTATYEQYFGPGTRLTVT.

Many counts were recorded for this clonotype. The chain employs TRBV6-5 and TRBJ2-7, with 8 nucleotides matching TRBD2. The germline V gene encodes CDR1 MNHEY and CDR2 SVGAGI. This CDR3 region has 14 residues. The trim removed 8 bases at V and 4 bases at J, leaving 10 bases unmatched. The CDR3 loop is CASSFAGGRYEQYF. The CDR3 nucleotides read TGTGCCAGCTCTTTCGCGGGGGGTAGGTACGAGCAGTACTTC.

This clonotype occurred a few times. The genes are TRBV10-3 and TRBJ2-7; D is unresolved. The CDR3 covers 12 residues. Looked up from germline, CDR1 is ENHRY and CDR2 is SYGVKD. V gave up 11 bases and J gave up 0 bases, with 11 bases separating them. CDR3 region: CAFADDSYEQYF. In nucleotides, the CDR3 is TGTGCCTTCGCCGACGACTCCTACGAGCAGTACTTC.

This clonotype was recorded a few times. The CDR3 loop is CASSQVIRVSEQFF. CDR3 DNA: TGTGCCAGCAGCCAAGTCATCAGGGTGAGTGAGCAGTTCTTC. V usage is TRBV3-1 and J usage is TRBJ2-1; possible D gene TRBD1, 5 bases. The CDR3 is made up of 14 amino acids. From germline, CDR1 is LGHDT and CDR2 YNNKEL (reference sequence). The V and J ends lost 1 base and 9 bases respectively, with 13 bases between them.

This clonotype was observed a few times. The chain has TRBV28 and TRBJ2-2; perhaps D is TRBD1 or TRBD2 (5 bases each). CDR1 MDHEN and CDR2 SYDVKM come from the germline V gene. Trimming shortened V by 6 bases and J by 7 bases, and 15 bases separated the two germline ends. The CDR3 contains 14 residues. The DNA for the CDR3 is TGTGCCAGCAGGCTTCGGGGCGCGGTCGGGGAGCTGTTTTTT. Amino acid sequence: CASRLRGAVGELFF.

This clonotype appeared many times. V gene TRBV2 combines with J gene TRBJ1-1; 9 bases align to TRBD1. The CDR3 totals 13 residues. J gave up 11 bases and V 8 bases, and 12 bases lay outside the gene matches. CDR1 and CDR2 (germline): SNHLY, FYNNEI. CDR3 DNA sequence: TGTGCCAGCTCCACTAACAGGGGGCTAGAGGCTTTCTTT. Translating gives CASSTNRGLEAFF.

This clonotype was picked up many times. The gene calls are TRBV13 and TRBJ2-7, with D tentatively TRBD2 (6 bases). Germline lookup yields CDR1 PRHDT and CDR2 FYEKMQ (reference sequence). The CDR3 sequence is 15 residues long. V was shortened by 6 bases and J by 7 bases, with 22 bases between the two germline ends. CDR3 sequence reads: CASRGPGLLGSEQYF. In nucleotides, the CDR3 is TGTGCCAGCAGGGGACCGGGACTGCTGGGTTCAGAGCAGTACTTC.

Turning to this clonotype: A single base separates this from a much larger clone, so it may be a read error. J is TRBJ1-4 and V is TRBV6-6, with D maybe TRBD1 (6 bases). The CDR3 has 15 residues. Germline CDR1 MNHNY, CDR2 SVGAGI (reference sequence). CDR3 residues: CASGYGRGLNEKLFF. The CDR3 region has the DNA TGTGCCAGCGGTTACGGCAGGGGCCTTAATGAAAAACTGTTTTTT.

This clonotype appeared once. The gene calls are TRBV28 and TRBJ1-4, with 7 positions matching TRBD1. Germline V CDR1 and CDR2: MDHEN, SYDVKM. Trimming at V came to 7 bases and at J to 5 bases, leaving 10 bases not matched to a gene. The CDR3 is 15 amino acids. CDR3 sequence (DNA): TGTGCCAGCACTTTTACGACAGGGAGAAATGAAAAACTGTTTTTT. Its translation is CASTFTTGRNEKLFF.

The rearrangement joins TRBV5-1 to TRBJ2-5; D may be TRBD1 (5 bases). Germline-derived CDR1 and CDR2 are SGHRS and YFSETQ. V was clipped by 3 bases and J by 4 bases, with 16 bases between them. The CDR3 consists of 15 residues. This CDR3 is CASSWSRGLRETQYF. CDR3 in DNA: TGCGCCAGCAGCTGGAGTAGGGGTTTGCGAGAGACCCAGTACTTC.

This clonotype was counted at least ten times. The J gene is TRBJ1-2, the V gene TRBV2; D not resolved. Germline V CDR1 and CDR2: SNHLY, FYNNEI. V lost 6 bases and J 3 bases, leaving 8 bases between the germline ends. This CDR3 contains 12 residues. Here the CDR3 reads CASRDPDYGYTF. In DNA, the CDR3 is TGTGCCAGCAGAGACCCAGACTATGGCTACACCTTC.

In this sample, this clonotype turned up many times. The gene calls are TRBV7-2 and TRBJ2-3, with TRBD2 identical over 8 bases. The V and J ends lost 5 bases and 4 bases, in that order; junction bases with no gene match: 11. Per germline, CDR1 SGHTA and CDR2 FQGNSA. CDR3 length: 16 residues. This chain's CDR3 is CASSQNGRAKADTQYF. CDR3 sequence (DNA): TGTGCCAGCAGCCAAAACGGGAGGGCCAAAGCAGATACGCAGTATTTT.

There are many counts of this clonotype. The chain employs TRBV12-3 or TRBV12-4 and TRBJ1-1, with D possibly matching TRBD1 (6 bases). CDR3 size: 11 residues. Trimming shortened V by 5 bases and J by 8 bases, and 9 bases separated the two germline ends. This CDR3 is CASSPGTEAFF. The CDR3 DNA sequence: TGTGCCAGCAGTCCCGGGACAGAAGCTTTCTTT.

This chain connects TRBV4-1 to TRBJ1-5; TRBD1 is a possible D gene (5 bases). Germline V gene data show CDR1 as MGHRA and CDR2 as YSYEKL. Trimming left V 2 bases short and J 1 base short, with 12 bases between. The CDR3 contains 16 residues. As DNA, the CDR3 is TGCGCCAGCAGCCAATCTTCCCGGGGGAGCAATCAGCCCCAGCATTTT. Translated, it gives CASSQSSRGSNQPQHF.

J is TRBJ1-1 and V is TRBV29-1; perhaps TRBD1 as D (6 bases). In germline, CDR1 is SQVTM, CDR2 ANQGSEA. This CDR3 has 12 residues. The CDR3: CSGGPGNTEAFF. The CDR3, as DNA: TGCAGTGGGGGGCCCGGGAACACTGAAGCTTTCTTT.

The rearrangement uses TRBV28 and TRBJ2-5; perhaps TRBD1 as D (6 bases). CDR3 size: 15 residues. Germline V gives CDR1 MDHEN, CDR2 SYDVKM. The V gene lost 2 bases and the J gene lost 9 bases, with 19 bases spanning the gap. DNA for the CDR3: TGTGCCAGCAGTTTAAGGGGGACCCTCAAAAGAGCCCAGTACTTC. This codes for CASSLRGTLKRAQYF.

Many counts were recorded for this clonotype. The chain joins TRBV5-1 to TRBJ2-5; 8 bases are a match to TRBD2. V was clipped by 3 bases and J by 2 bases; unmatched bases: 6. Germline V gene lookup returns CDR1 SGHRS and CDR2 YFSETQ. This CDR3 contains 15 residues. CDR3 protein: CASSSRGVQQETQYF. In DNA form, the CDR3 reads TGCGCCAGCAGCTCGCGGGGGGTTCAACAAGAGACCCAGTACTTC.